Sequencing of this T cell receptor (beta chain) was carried out in a study of human T cells and chemical hapten exposure. Overall study: DPC at 2% was the sensitizing agent, placed on approximately 2 cm by approximately 2 cm of upper inner arm skin. Per-sample TCR yields varied mainly from small pooled library volume differences.

Findings and caveats of the study: The number of TCRs over 1 in 1000 frequency stayed unchanged after DPC.

On this clonotype itself: Its antigen remains unidentified.

Time point specified: patch test 1, 2 weeks after DPC sensitization. Treatment in this sample: therapeutic diphenylcyclopropenone sensitization with weekly scalp DPC. Original processing notes: A per-sample median of about 96,000 TCRs was observed, with a range of roughly 20,000 to 690,600. TCRdb processed the RACE reads anew with MiXCR; each CDR3 protein has one entry. TCRdb, not the authors, supplied the V and J calls. The sample consists of fewer than 200,000 distinct CDR3 sequences, 20% to 25% of them appearing once. The sequenced sample was whole blood, obtained in connection with sensitization to the hapten diphenylcyclopropenone (DPC). The TCR sequence derives from a woman in her forties or fifties with alopecia areata. Some clones in this sample may be carry-over from other donors' samples.

The CDR3 nucleotides are TGTGCCAGCAGTTTGTTCAAACTAGCGGGAGTCAGAAATGAGCAGTTCTTC. Its translation is CASSLFKLAGVRNEQFF. The V gene is TRBV28, the J gene TRBJ2-1; 11 nucleotides match TRBD2. The CDR3 contains 17 residues. Germline CDR1 is MDHEN and CDR2 is SYDVKM. V lost 3 bases and J lost 7; bases outside the gene matches: 11. The whole variable domain, filled in from reference TRBV28 and TRBJ2-1, reads DVKVTQSSRYLVKRTGEKVFLECVQDMDHENMFWYRQDPGLGLRLIYFSYDVKMKEKGDIPEGYSVSREKKERFSLILESASTNQTSMYLCASSLFKLAGVRNEQFFGPGTRLTVL.